The 6 T cell receptor beta chains reported below all come from one sample, sequenced in a study of OX40 agonist ivuxolimab in advanced cancers. Using immunoSEQ multiplex PCR, the repertoire was profiled, and TCRdb retains in-frame clones only, with some absent. Of 20,000 to 25,000 clones listed, approximately 80% were seen once; the top ten hold about a quarter. The sequencing here drew on CD4+ or CD8+ T cells sorted from blood, taken in a trial of the OX40 agonist ivuxolimab. These receptors were obtained from an adult with an advanced solid tumor such as melanoma, head and neck, liver or kidney cancer.

The chain carries TRBV13 and TRBJ1-6, with a possible D match to TRBD1 (5 bases). V lost 4 bases to trimming and J lost 8 bases, with 15 bases between them. The germline gives CDR1 PRHDT, CDR2 FYEKMQ (reference sequence). CDR3 length: 15 residues. CDR3 nucleotides: TGTGCCAGCAGCTCCCCGGAAGACAGAGATTCACCCCTCCACTTT. Its protein product is CASSSPEDRDSPLHF.

V and J are TRBV19 and TRBJ1-1; D is ambiguous. The CDR3 is 12 residues long. With 3 bases removed from V and 8 bases from J, the gap between germline ends came to 10 bases. The germline V gene encodes CDR1 LNHDA and CDR2 SQIVND (reference sequence). CDR3 sequence reads: CASSIWGAEAFF. The CDR3 DNA follows: TGTGCCAGTAGTATTTGGGGTGCGGAAGCTTTCTTT.

The chain joins TRBV7-2 to TRBJ1-2; the D is unclear. The CDR3 contains 15 residues. V lost 3 bases to trimming and J lost 8 bases, with 19 bases between them. CDR1 is SGHTA, CDR2 FQGNSA, per germline. The CDR3 DNA reads as TGTGCCAGCAGCTTGGCCGCGGACGGTGGAGAAGGCTACACCTTC. Its translation: CASSLAADGGEGYTF.

This CDR3 is CASSQVGYEQYF. The CDR3 nucleotides are TGTGCCAGCAGCCAAGTAGGCTACGAGCAGTACTTC. The chain employs TRBV4-2 and TRBJ2-7; D gene unclear. The CDR3 is 12 residues long. CDR1 is LGHNA, CDR2 YNFKEQ, per germline. V lost 1 base and J lost 3, with 4 bases in between.

J is TRBJ1-2 and V is TRBV6-5; possibly TRBD1 for D (6 bases). Germline CDR1 MNHEY, CDR2 SVGAGI. There are 14 residues in the CDR3. The ends were cut back, 0 bases at V and 3 bases at J, with 8 bases in the middle. CDR3 DNA: TGTGCCAGCAGTTACTCGCAGGGGTACTATGGCTACACCTTC. This encodes CASSYSQGYYGYTF.

This clone was seen more than once but under ten times. This chain links TRBV9 with TRBJ1-4; perhaps TRBD1 as D (6 bases). The CDR3 extends over 15 amino acids. Germline values: CDR1 SGDLS, CDR2 YYNGEE. V lost 3 bases and J 9 bases, leaving 18 bases between the germline ends. The CDR3 coding sequence is TGTGCCAGCAGCGGCGAGGACAGTCTCGGTCAAAAACTGTTTTTT. Amino acids: CASSGEDSLGQKLFF.